This T cell receptor beta chain was observed in a study of blood T cell repertoires in COVID-19. The CDR3 is made up of 14 amino acids. From germline, CDR1 is MDHEN and CDR2 SYDVKM. V lost 4 bases to trimming and J lost 7 bases, with 11 bases between them. This table comes from immunoSEQ multiplex PCR, and its TCRdb copy is limited to in-frame clones, with some not included. The sample holds fewer than 150,000 clones, approximately 85% seen once. This chain connects TRBV28 to TRBJ1-6; a possible D gene is TRBD1 (5 bases). Material: peripheral blood. This clonotype originated in a human donor in a cohort sampled during active COVID-19. The chain's CDR3 is CASSSRAGNSPLHF. Written as DNA, the CDR3 is TGTGCCAGCAGTTCCAGGGCGGGAAATTCACCCCTCCACTTT.